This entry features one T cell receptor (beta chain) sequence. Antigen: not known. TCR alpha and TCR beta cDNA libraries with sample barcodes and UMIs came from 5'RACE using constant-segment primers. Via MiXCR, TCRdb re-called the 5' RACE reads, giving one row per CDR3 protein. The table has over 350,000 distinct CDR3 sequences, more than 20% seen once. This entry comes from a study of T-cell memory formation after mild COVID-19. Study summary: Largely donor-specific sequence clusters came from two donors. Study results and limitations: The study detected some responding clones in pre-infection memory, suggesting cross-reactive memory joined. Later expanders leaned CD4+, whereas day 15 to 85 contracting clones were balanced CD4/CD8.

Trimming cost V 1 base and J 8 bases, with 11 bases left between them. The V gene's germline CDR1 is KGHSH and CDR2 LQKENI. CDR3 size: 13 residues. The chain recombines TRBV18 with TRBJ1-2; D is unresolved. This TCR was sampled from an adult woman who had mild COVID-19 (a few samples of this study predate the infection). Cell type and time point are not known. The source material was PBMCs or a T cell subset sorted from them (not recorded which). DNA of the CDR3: TGTGCCAGCTCACCACGCCAGCAAGAGGGCTACACCTTC. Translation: CASSPRQQEGYTF.